This T cell receptor beta chain was recorded in a study of response to subunit inactivated influenza vaccine. Overall study findings and caveats: The study's authors posited that every seasonal influenza vaccination enlists few new T cells.

About this clonotype: Its matching antigen is unknown.

TCRdb called the RT-PCR reads again in MiXCR, with one record for every CDR3 protein. The sample consists of approximately 700,000 distinct CDR3 sequences, around 16% of them appearing once. Germline trimming cut 4 bases from V and 2 bases from J; bases unmatched to any gene: 7. The V gene's germline CDR1 is LGHNA and CDR2 YSLEER. CDR3 length: 15 residues. The sequences come from PBMCs from blood, collected roughly 13 days after vaccination. This clonotype was obtained from a man aged 50-60 years who received an inactivated influenza vaccine. The chain recombines TRBV4-3 with TRBJ2-7; 8 bases line up with TRBD1. CDR3: CASSRALDRAYEQYF. CDR3 in DNA: TGCGCCAGCAGCCGAGCTCTGGACAGGGCCTACGAGCAGTACTTC.